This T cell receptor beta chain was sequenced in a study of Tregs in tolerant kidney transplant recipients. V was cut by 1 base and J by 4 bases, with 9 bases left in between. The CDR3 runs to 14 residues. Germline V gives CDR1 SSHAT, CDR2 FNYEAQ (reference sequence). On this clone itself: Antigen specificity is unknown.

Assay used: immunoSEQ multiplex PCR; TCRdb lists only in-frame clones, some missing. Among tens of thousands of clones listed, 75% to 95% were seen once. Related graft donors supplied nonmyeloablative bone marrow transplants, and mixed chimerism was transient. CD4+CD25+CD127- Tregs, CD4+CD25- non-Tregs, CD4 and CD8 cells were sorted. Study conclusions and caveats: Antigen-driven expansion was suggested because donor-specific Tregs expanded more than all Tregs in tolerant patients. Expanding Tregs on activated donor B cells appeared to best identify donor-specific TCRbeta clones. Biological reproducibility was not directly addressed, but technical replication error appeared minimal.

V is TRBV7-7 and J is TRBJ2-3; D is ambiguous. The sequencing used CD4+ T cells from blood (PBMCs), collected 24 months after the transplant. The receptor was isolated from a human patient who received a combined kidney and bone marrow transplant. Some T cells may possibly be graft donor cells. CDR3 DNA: TGTGCCAGCAGCTTAGGGGTTCAGGCAGATACGCAGTATTTT. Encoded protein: CASSLGVQADTQYF.